The clone carrying this TCR beta chain was detected ten times or more. Its antigen is unknown. MiXCR, applied by TCRdb to the RT-PCR reads, yields one record per CDR3 protein. Among 600,000 to 850,000 distinct CDR3 sequences, 11% to 15% were seen once, and the ten largest hold about 7.6%. The data derive from a study of response to subunit inactivated influenza vaccine. Points from the study as a whole: The authors proposed limited new T cell recruitment per seasonal influenza vaccination.

The CDR3 spans 15 residues. Germline V gene data show CDR1 as SQVTM and CDR2 as ANQGSEA. V lost 0 bases and J 4 bases, leaving 15 bases between the germline ends. This receptor was obtained from a man in his fifties or sixties who received an inactivated influenza vaccine. The sequences come from PBMCs from blood, collected 14 to 15 days before vaccination. V gene TRBV29-1 combines with J gene TRBJ1-2; D not certain. DNA of the CDR3: TGCAGCGTTGAAGATCAGGAGAAGTGGGGCTATGGCTACACCTTC. Residues: CSVEDQEKWGYGYTF. The variable domain in full, with the rest retrieved from reference TRBV29-1 and TRBJ1-2, is SAVISQKPSRDICQRGTSLTIQCQVDSQVTMMFWYRQQPGQSLTLIATANQGSEATYESGFVIDKFPISRPNLTFSTLTVSNMSPEDSSIYLCSVEDQEKWGYGYTFGSGTRLTVV.